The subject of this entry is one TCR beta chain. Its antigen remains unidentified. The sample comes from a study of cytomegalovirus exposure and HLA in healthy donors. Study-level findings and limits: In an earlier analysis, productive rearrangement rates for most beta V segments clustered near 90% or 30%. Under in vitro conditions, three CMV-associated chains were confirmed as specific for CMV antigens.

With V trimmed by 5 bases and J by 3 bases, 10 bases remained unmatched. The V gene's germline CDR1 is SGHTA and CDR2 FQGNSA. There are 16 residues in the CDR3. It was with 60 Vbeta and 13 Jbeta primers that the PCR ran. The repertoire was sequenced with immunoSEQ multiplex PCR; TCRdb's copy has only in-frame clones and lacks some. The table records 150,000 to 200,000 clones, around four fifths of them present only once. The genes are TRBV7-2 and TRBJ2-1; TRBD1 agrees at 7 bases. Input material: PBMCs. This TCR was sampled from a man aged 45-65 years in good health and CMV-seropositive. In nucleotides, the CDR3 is TGTGCCAGCAGCATGGGTGGGACAGTTTTCTACAATGAGCAGTTCTTC. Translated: CASSMGGTVFYNEQFF.